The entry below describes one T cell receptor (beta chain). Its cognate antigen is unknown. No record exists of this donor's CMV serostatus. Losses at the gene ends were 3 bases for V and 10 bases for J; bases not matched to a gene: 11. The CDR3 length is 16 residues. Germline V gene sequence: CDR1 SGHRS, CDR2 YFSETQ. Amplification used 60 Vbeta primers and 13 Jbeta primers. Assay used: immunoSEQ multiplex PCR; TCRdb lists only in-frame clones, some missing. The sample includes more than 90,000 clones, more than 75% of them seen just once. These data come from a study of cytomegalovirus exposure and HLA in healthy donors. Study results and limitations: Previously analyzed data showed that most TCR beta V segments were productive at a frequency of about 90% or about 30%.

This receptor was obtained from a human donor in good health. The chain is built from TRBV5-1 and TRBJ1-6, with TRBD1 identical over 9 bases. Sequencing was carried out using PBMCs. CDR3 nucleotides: TGCGCCAGCAGCTCCACCGGGGACAGGGCCGGGTCACCCCTCCACTTT. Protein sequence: CASSSTGDRAGSPLHF.